This TCR beta chain was obtained from a study of graft-versus-host responses after intestinal transplantation. Study information: Multivisceral, liver-intestinal, or isolated intestinal grafts went to recipients.

Data came from immunoSEQ multiplex PCR; TCRdb stores just in-frame clones and leaves some out. The sample carries about 93,000 clones, roughly 80% recorded once. The CDR3 contains 15 residues. The germline V and J ends were trimmed by 8 bases and 0 bases, with 14 bases remaining between them. CDR1 and CDR2 from the germline V gene are LNHDA and SQIVND (reference sequence). This clone has just a few counts. The antigen is undetermined. Study-wide results and limits: Association was observed between peak circulating GvH clone levels and early post-transplant HvG declines.

The TCR originated in a human donor who received an intestinal transplant. The rearrangement joins TRBV19 to TRBJ2-1; D is unresolved. This specimen consisted of unstimulated CD4+ T cells sorted from spleen or lymph node cells, obtained before intestinal transplant. CDR3 sequence: CASGARSSSYNEQFF. CDR3 coding DNA: TGTGCCAGTGGAGCGAGATCTAGCTCCTACAATGAGCAGTTCTTC.